This entry lists 27 T cell receptor beta chains sequenced from one sample in a study of beta chain features in type 1 diabetes. The sequenced template was cDNA made from the entire isolated RNA. Clones were read by immunoSEQ multiplex PCR, and TCRdb kept only the in-frame ones, dropping some. Of 630,000 or so clones listed, around an eighth were seen once; the top ten hold just under 0.04%. Antigens of these TCRs are unknown. The study, taken as a whole, reports: Moderately but significantly shorter TCRB CDR3s were found in Type 1 diabetes patients in all four CD4+ subsets.

Source material: naive CD4+ T cells from blood. The origin of the receptors is a young man with type 1 diabetes.

This sequence joins TRBV13 and TRBJ1-1; a possible D gene is TRBD1 (5 bases). Germline V gives CDR1 PRHDT, CDR2 FYEKMQ (reference sequence). Trimming pared 2 bases from V and 5 bases from J, leaving 15 bases between. This CDR3 has 15 amino acids. CDR3 amino acids: CASSLPRMGGTEAFF. In DNA form, the CDR3 reads TGTGCCAGCAGCTTACCCCGCATGGGGGGGACTGAAGCTTTCTTT.

J is TRBJ1-2 and V is TRBV28, with TRBD1 identical over 8 bases. Looked up from germline, CDR1 is MDHEN and CDR2 is SYDVKM. The V and J ends lost 5 bases and 7 bases, in that order; junction bases with no gene match: 6. The CDR3 loop spans 13 amino acids. The CDR3 here is CASSSDRGGGYTF. As DNA, the CDR3 is TGTGCCAGCAGTAGCGACAGGGGCGGTGGCTACACCTTC.

The chain links TRBV28 to TRBJ1-5; D unclear. V was cut by 5 bases and J by 4 bases, with 21 bases left in between. The CDR3 has 17 residues. The germline CDR1 and CDR2 sequences are MDHEN and SYDVKM. CDR3 protein: CASSPYRPLGMNQPQHF. For the CDR3, the DNA is TGTGCCAGCAGTCCGTATAGACCACTGGGGATGAATCAGCCCCAGCATTTT.

Concerning this clone: Other DNA sequences of this sample code for an identical CDR3. CDR3 nucleotides: TGTGCCAGCAGCGTAGCGGGACTTGTTAACACCGGGGAGCTGTTTTTT. Translated, it gives CASSVAGLVNTGELFF. V gene TRBV9 combines with J gene TRBJ2-2; a weak D match, TRBD2 (6 bases). Trimming took 0 bases from V and 2 from J, leaving 11 bases between them. The germline V gene encodes CDR1 SGDLS and CDR2 YYNGEE. The CDR3 is made up of 16 amino acids.

This rearrangement joins TRBV7-2 to TRBJ2-7; unclear D gene. The CDR3 contains 13 residues. Trimming left V 5 bases short and J 2 bases short, with 10 bases between. Germline V CDR1 and CDR2: SGHTA, FQGNSA. In nucleotides, the CDR3 is TGTGCCAGCAGCCCACAAATGGCCTACGAGCAGTACTTC. Protein: CASSPQMAYEQYF.

J is TRBJ1-2 and V is TRBV25-1, with 12 bases fitting TRBD1. CDR1 and CDR2 (germline): MGHDK, SYGVNS. V dropped 3 bases and J dropped 14; count of bases not matched to a gene: 10. The CDR3 runs 14 residues. CDR3 in DNA: TGTGCCAGCAGTGATGGGGGACAGGGGGCTCGGAAAACCTTC. It specifies CASSDGGQGARKTF.

This clone occurred a few times. Other DNA sequences of this sample code for an identical CDR3. The gene calls are TRBV4-2 and TRBJ2-5; D not resolved. Trimming cost V 0 bases and J 5 bases, with 4 bases left between them. Germline values: CDR1 LGHNA, CDR2 YNFKEQ. CDR3 length equals 12 residues. In DNA, the CDR3 is TGTGCCAGCAGCCAAGAGGGGGAGACCCAGTACTTC. Translation: CASSQEGETQYF.

This chain uses TRBV4-2 with TRBJ2-1; tentative D call: TRBD2 (5 bases). The CDR3 length is 15 residues. CDR1 and CDR2 from the germline V gene are LGHNA and YNFKEQ. Deletions cut 0 bases from V and 7 bases from J, with 13 bases between. In DNA form, the CDR3 reads TGTGCCAGCAGCCAAGAAGTAGCGATTATGAATGAGCAGTTCTTC. It specifies CASSQEVAIMNEQFF.

This clone was observed a handful of times. The chain recombines TRBV4-3 with TRBJ1-6; TRBD1 is a possible D gene (6 bases). The ends were cut back, 0 bases at V and 7 bases at J, with 13 bases in the middle. The CDR3 is made up of 16 amino acids. Germline CDR1 LGHNA, CDR2 YSLEER. CDR3 amino acids: CASSQEAQGSNSPLHF. The CDR3 DNA sequence: TGCGCCAGCAGCCAAGAGGCCCAGGGGAGCAATTCACCCCTCCACTTT.

There are a few counts of this clone. V and J are TRBV6-6 and TRBJ1-2; a weak D match, TRBD1 (6 bases). The CDR3 totals 14 residues. The ends were cut back, 5 bases at V and 7 bases at J, with 17 bases in the middle. Germline V CDR1 and CDR2: MNHNY, SVGAGI (reference sequence). CDR3 region: CASSGRDTVRGYTF. The CDR3, as DNA: TGTGCCAGCAGTGGCCGGGACACCGTTCGTGGCTACACCTTC.

This clone appeared a few times. The chain combines TRBV9 with TRBJ1-1; possibly TRBD1 for D (6 bases). Germline V CDR1 and CDR2: SGDLS, YYNGEE. Trimming shortened V by 7 bases and J by 1 base, and 11 bases separated the two germline ends. This CDR3 region has 13 residues. The chain's CDR3 is CASGGQPNTEAFF. The CDR3 DNA follows: TGTGCCAGCGGGGGGCAGCCGAACACTGAAGCTTTCTTT.

In its sample, this clone was seen a few times. The CDR3 sequence is CSVDIGAETQYF. CDR3 coding DNA: TGCAGCGTCGATATAGGGGCAGAGACCCAGTACTTC. The genes are TRBV29-1 and TRBJ2-5; tentatively, D is TRBD1 (5 bases). The germline CDR1 and CDR2 sequences are SQVTM and ANQGSEA. The CDR3 contains 12 residues. The V end lost 6 bases, the J end lost 4 bases, and 12 bases lay between the germline ends.

The rearrangement links TRBV7-2 to TRBJ1-3, with TRBD1 matching 7 bases. The CDR3 covers 16 residues. Germline-derived CDR1 and CDR2 are SGHTA and FQGNSA. V shed 5 bases, J shed 2 bases, and the junction held 9 bases outside the gene matches. CDR3 sequence: CASSPITGTAGNTIYF. The CDR3 DNA reads as TGTGCCAGCAGCCCCATAACAGGGACAGCTGGAAACACCATATATTTT.

A few counts support this clone. J is TRBJ2-2 and V is TRBV18, with a possible D match to TRBD2 (6 bases). Trimming shortened V by 3 bases and J by 4 bases, and 15 bases separated the two germline ends. The CDR3 consists of 16 residues. Looked up from germline, CDR1 is KGHSH and CDR2 is LQKENI. This chain's CDR3 is CASSPFTREATGELFF. The CDR3 DNA sequence: TGTGCCAGCTCACCCTTTACAAGGGAGGCCACCGGGGAGCTGTTTTTT.

Only a few counts were recorded for this clone. The chain combines TRBV11-2 with TRBJ2-2; D is undetermined. Trimming left V 5 bases short and J 8 bases short, with 18 bases between. The CDR3 runs 15 residues. Germline CDR1 SGHAT, CDR2 FQNNGV. For the CDR3, the DNA is TGTGCCAGCAGCCCCATAAGGGAATGGGGTGGGGAGCTGTTTTTT. Translated: CASSPIREWGGELFF.

For the CDR3, the DNA is TGCAGCGTTGAAAGGTCGGAGGACACTGAAGCTTTCTTT. It is translated as CSVERSEDTEAFF. The rearrangement uses TRBV29-1 and TRBJ1-1; D not resolved. The V end was cut by 2 bases, the J end by 3 bases, with 10 bases between. Looked up from germline, CDR1 is SQVTM and CDR2 is ANQGSEA. This CDR3 has 13 residues.

Only a few counts were recorded for this clone. The V gene is TRBV13, the J gene TRBJ1-6; 10 nucleotides line up with TRBD1. This CDR3 region has 15 residues. Germline V CDR1 and CDR2: PRHDT, FYEKMQ (reference sequence). V lost 5 bases, J lost 7 bases, and 5 bases stayed unmatched. CDR3 sequence reads: CASSTQDRGNSPLHF. Written as DNA, the CDR3 is TGTGCCAGCAGCACGCAGGACAGGGGGAATTCACCCCTCCACTTT.

This clone was seen more than once but under ten times. This chain uses TRBV15 with TRBJ2-3; a possible D gene is TRBD1 (6 bases). V lost 4 bases, J lost 6 bases, and 14 bases lay in between. CDR3 length: 14 amino acids. Germline V lookup: CDR1 LNHNV, CDR2 YYDKDF (reference sequence). The CDR3 DNA sequence: TGTGCCACCAGCACCCGACAGGTGGGGGATACGCAGTATTTT. It translates to CATSTRQVGDTQYF.

V usage is TRBV2 and J usage is TRBJ1-5, with 12 bases that match TRBD1. The germline gives CDR1 SNHLY, CDR2 FYNNEI. The J segment lost 5 bases and the V segment lost 7 bases, leaving 6 bases of the junction unmatched. This CDR3 contains 15 residues. CDR3 in DNA: TGTGCCAGCAATGGGGGACAGGGGGCGTATCAGCCCCAGCATTTT. Residues: CASNGGQGAYQPQHF.

The V and J genes are TRBV29-1 and TRBJ1-5; maybe TRBD1 (5 bases). The V gene lost 4 bases and the J gene lost 2 bases, with 9 bases spanning the gap. Germline V gene data show CDR1 as SQVTM and CDR2 as ANQGSEA. This CDR3 has 13 residues. The CDR3 spells CSVAGNGNQPQHF. CDR3 nucleotides: TGCAGCGTTGCAGGGAATGGCAATCAGCCCCAGCATTTT.

This clone has more than one count but fewer than ten. The V call is TRBV25-1, the J call TRBJ2-3, with 8 bases lining up with TRBD1. V shed 6 bases and J 2 bases; nucleotides not matched to a gene: 7. Germline V lookup: CDR1 MGHDK, CDR2 SYGVNS. The CDR3 spans 15 residues. CDR3: CASRGQGSFTDTQYF. CDR3 in DNA: TGTGCCAGCAGAGGACAGGGCTCCTTCACAGATACGCAGTATTTT. The full variable domain, in which reference TRBV25-1 and TRBJ2-3 provide the parts outside the CDR3, is EADIYQTPRYLVIGTGKKITLECSQTMGHDKMYWYQQDPGMELHLIHYSYGVNSTEKGDLSSESTVSRIRTEHFPLTLESARPSHTSQYLCASRGQGSFTDTQYFGPGTRLTVL.

The rearrangement uses TRBV9 and TRBJ2-5; no clear D gene. V lost 4 bases, J lost 2 bases, and 12 bases lay in between. This CDR3 spans 14 amino acids. Germline values: CDR1 SGDLS, CDR2 YYNGEE. The CDR3 sequence is CASSNWSPQETQYF. For the CDR3, the DNA is TGTGCCAGCAGCAACTGGTCGCCTCAAGAGACCCAGTACTTC.

The chain uses TRBV4-1 and TRBJ1-5; D is ambiguous. Trimming stripped 5 bases from V and 4 bases from J, with 12 bases between. From germline, CDR1 is MGHRA and CDR2 YSYEKL. This CDR3 is 14 amino acids long. The CDR3 sequence: CASSAHLGNQPQHF. Written as DNA, the CDR3 is TGCGCCAGCAGCGCCCACTTGGGGAATCAGCCCCAGCATTTT.

The V and J genes are TRBV5-1 and TRBJ2-5; 12 nucleotides match TRBD2. The CDR3 loop spans 15 amino acids. Germline-derived CDR1 and CDR2 are SGHRS and YFSETQ. V lost 5 bases and J lost 3; bases outside the gene matches: 5. The CDR3 nucleotides are TGCGCCAGCAGGGCTAGCGGGGGGGCCGAAGAGACCCAGTACTTC. Translation gives CASRASGGAEETQYF. The full variable domain, rest sourced from reference TRBV5-1 and TRBJ2-5, is KAGVTQTPRYLIKTRGQQVTLSCSPISGHRSVSWYQQTPGQGLQFLFEYFSETQRNKGNFPGRFSGRQFSNSRSEMNVSTLELGDSALYLCASRASGGAEETQYFGPGTRLLVL.

The gene calls are TRBV5-6 and TRBJ2-3; no reliable D call. Trimming stripped 1 base from V and 3 bases from J, with 9 bases between. CDR3 length equals 14 residues. Per the germline V gene, CDR1 is SGHDT and CDR2 is YYEEEE. The CDR3: CASSLYDHTDTQYF. In DNA, the CDR3 is TGTGCCAGCAGCTTGTATGACCATACAGATACGCAGTATTTT.

This clone was recorded a few times. This chain links TRBV2 with TRBJ1-4, with TRBD1 identical over 7 bases. V trimming: 6 bases; J trimming: 8 bases; junction bases outside the gene matches: 3. CDR1 and CDR2 (germline): SNHLY, FYNNEI. The length of the CDR3 is 12 residues. CDR3 bases: TGTGCCAGCAGGGGGGACAGCGAAAAACTGTTTTTT. It codes for CASRGDSEKLFF.

This clone was counted a few times. V and J are TRBV30 and TRBJ1-2; D is possibly TRBD1 (5 bases). V was shortened by 5 bases and J by 8 bases, with 18 bases between the two germline ends. The CDR3 is 13 amino acids. CDR1 and CDR2 from the germline V gene are GTSNPN and SVGIG (reference sequence). CDR3 nucleotide sequence: TGTGCCTGGGGGGCTCGGGACCTTAGAGGCTACACCTTC. Encoded protein: CAWGARDLRGYTF. Based on the CDR3 plus reference TRBV30 and TRBJ1-2, the full variable domain is SQTIHQWPATLVQPVGSPLSLECTVEGTSNPNLYWYRQAAGRGLQLLFYSVGIGQISSEVPQNLSASRPQDRQFILSSKKLLLSDSGFYLCAWGARDLRGYTFGSGTRLTVV.